One and the same sample provided the 17 T cell receptor beta chains below, sequenced in a study of beta chain features in type 1 diabetes. The study's findings and limits: Shorter TCRB CDR3s, moderately but significantly so, were found in Type 1 diabetes patients in all four CD4+ subsets.

No cognate antigen is known for these TCRs. The authors reverse transcribed all of the isolated RNA, so sequencing captured expressed TCRB transcripts. Generated by immunoSEQ multiplex PCR, the TCRdb table keeps only in-frame clones and is missing some. The sample lists under 300,000 clones; about a sixth were seen once. The source material was naive CD4+ T cells from blood. The receptors were sampled from a man younger than 40 with type 1 diabetes.

J is TRBJ1-4 and V is TRBV7-9, with 7 bases matching TRBD1. CDR1 and CDR2 (germline): SEHNR, FQNEAQ (reference sequence). The CDR3 has 14 amino acids. V lost 5 bases and J lost 7; bases outside the gene matches: 7. The CDR3 nucleotides read TGTGCCAGCAGCCCCGGGACAGTGGGTGAAAAACTGTTTTTT. Residues: CASSPGTVGEKLFF.

This rearrangement joins TRBV7-2 to TRBJ2-7; TRBD2 agrees at 9 bases. Trimming at V came to 3 bases and at J to 4 bases, leaving 4 bases not matched to a gene. The CDR3 extends over 14 amino acids. Germline CDR1 and CDR2: SGHTA and FQGNSA. The CDR3 DNA sequence: TGTGCCAGCAGCTTGGGACTAGCTGTGTACGAGCAGTACTTC. It is translated as CASSLGLAVYEQYF. The whole variable domain, remainder taken from reference TRBV7-2 and TRBJ2-7, is GAGVSQSPSNKVTEKGKDVELRCDPISGHTALYWYRQSLGQGLEFLIYFQGNSAPDKSGLPSDRFSAERTGGSVSTLTIQRTQQEDSAVYLCASSLGLAVYEQYFGPGTRLTVT.

This clone appeared a few times. In DNA form, the CDR3 reads TGCGCCAGCAGCCACCAGACAGGGGACTACGAGCAGTACTTC. This gives the protein CASSHQTGDYEQYF. J is TRBJ2-7 and V is TRBV4-3, with 8 bases that match TRBD1. CDR1 is LGHNA, CDR2 YSLEER, per germline. The CDR3 has 14 residues. V gave up 3 bases and J gave up 3 bases; unmatched junction bases: 4.

This clone came up a few times. Written as DNA, the CDR3 is TGTGCCTGGAGGCCGCCCGGGCCCGACTACGAGCAGTACTTC. It codes for CAWRPPGPDYEQYF. The chain employs TRBV30 and TRBJ2-7; D call uncertain. The CDR3 length is 14 residues. Per germline, CDR1 GTSNPN and CDR2 SVGIG (reference sequence). The V end lost 3 bases, the J end lost 3 bases, and 15 bases lay between the germline ends.

This chain connects TRBV4-3 to TRBJ2-6, with TRBD1 as a possible D gene (5 bases). The CDR3 runs to 16 residues. The germline gives CDR1 LGHNA, CDR2 YSLEER. Trimming left V 2 bases short and J 2 bases short, with 10 bases between. As DNA, the CDR3 is TGCGCCAGCAGCCAACCAACAGGAGCTGGGGCCAACGTCCTGACTTTC. Translated: CASSQPTGAGANVLTF.

CDR3 amino acids: CASSPGTEEQFF. CDR3 bases: TGTGCCAGCTCACCAGGGACAGAAGAGCAGTTCTTC. The rearrangement uses TRBV18 and TRBJ2-1, with 7 bases matching TRBD1. V gave up 2 bases and J gave up 10 bases; unmatched junction bases: 2. CDR1 and CDR2 (germline): KGHSH, LQKENI. This CDR3 has 12 amino acids.

This clone was observed a few times. The CDR3 spells CAWSKEDTEAFF. The CDR3 DNA sequence: TGTGCCTGGAGCAAAGAGGACACTGAAGCTTTCTTT. The chain carries TRBV30 and TRBJ1-1; D gene unclear. V lost 3 bases to trimming and J lost 3 bases, with 8 bases between them. The germline V gene encodes CDR1 GTSNPN and CDR2 SVGIG (reference sequence). The CDR3 has 12 amino acids.

The CDR3 sequence is CAWSVLGGAFF. The DNA of the CDR3 is TGTGCCTGGAGTGTCCTAGGGGGAGCTTTCTTT. The V and J genes are TRBV30 and TRBJ1-1, with D perhaps matching TRBD1 (6 bases). V lost 0 bases to trimming and J lost 10 bases, with 9 bases between them. The length of the CDR3 is 11 residues. Germline assignment: CDR1 GTSNPN and CDR2 SVGIG (reference sequence).

The chain is built from TRBV7-9 and TRBJ1-1; D is uncertain. Deletions cut 3 bases from V and 6 bases from J, with 11 bases between. The V gene's germline CDR1 is SEHNR and CDR2 FQNEAQ (reference sequence). The CDR3 has 13 amino acids. CDR3 DNA: TGTGCCAGCAGCTTCAACCCGGGCGCTGAAGCTTTCTTT. It specifies CASSFNPGAEAFF.

The chain recombines TRBV29-1 with TRBJ1-1; maybe TRBD1 (5 bases). V was clipped by 4 bases and J by 7 bases, with 16 bases between them. The CDR3 has 13 amino acids. Germline-derived CDR1 and CDR2 are SQVTM and ANQGSEA. In DNA, the CDR3 is TGCAGCGTTGCGTCGTTACAGGCCGGTGAAGCTTTCTTT. Its translation: CSVASLQAGEAFF.

This clone has more than one count but fewer than ten. V usage is TRBV7-9 and J usage is TRBJ2-7; possibly TRBD2 for D (6 bases). The V end lost 10 bases, the J end lost 3 bases, and 19 bases lay between the germline ends. Germline CDR1 and CDR2: SEHNR and FQNEAQ (reference sequence). The CDR3 covers 14 residues. This CDR3 reads CATALVAGNYEQYF. The CDR3 region has the DNA TGTGCCACCGCCCTAGTGGCGGGAAACTACGAGCAGTACTTC.

The V gene is TRBV2, the J gene TRBJ2-4; unclear D gene. CDR1 is SNHLY, CDR2 FYNNEI, per germline. V was pared by 6 bases and J by 8 bases, with 5 bases between. The CDR3 length is 10 residues. CDR3 loop: CASREHIQYF. DNA of the CDR3: TGTGCCAGCAGGGAACACATTCAGTACTTC.

This clone was counted between two and nine times. V usage is TRBV10-1 and J usage is TRBJ2-7; D may correspond to TRBD1 or TRBD2 (5 bases each). CDR1 and CDR2 from the germline V gene are WNHNN and SYGVQD (reference sequence). Trimming stripped 2 bases from V and 5 bases from J, with 10 bases between. The CDR3 is 13 amino acids. CDR3 nucleotide sequence: TGCGCCAGCAGTGAGCCGTGGGGGAACGAGCAGTACTTC. Translating it yields CASSEPWGNEQYF.

The chain carries TRBV29-1 and TRBJ2-1; 13 nucleotides align to TRBD2. The V gene end was trimmed by 6 bases and the J gene end by 2 bases; junction bases not matched to a gene: 16. The CDR3 has 19 amino acids. The germline V gene encodes CDR1 SQVTM and CDR2 ANQGSEA. Here the CDR3 reads CSVLGLAGAREGTYNEQFF. The CDR3 coding sequence is TGCAGCGTCCTAGGACTAGCGGGAGCCCGAGAAGGAACCTACAATGAGCAGTTCTTC.

This chain uses TRBV5-1 with TRBJ2-1; D tentatively fits TRBD1 or TRBD2 (5 bases each). The CDR3 covers 16 residues. V shed 1 base and J shed 6 bases, with 17 bases lying between them. Germline V CDR1 and CDR2: SGHRS, YFSETQ. CDR3 sequence: CASSLLGPAMFNEQFF. The CDR3 coding sequence is TGCGCCAGCAGCTTGTTGGGACCCGCCATGTTCAATGAGCAGTTCTTC.

The genes are TRBV5-1 and TRBJ2-7, with 9 nucleotides matching TRBD2. The CDR3 runs 17 residues. V trimming: 0 bases; J trimming: 0 bases; junction bases outside the gene matches: 7. Germline V gene data show CDR1 as SGHRS and CDR2 as YFSETQ. The CDR3 reads CASSLAPAGGSSYEQYF. The DNA of the CDR3 is TGCGCCAGCAGCTTGGCTCCCGCGGGAGGGAGCTCCTACGAGCAGTACTTC. Variable domain in full (rest from reference TRBV5-1 and TRBJ2-7): KAGVTQTPRYLIKTRGQQVTLSCSPISGHRSVSWYQQTPGQGLQFLFEYFSETQRNKGNFPGRFSGRQFSNSRSEMNVSTLELGDSALYLCASSLAPAGGSSYEQYFGPGTRLTVT.

This clone has more than one count but fewer than ten. J is TRBJ2-7 and V is TRBV29-1; no reliable D call. V was pared by 5 bases and J by 2 bases, with 7 bases between. The CDR3 is made up of 11 amino acids. Germline V gives CDR1 SQVTM, CDR2 ANQGSEA. This chain's CDR3 is CSVRGPYEQYF. The CDR3 DNA is TGCAGCGTTCGCGGTCCCTACGAGCAGTACTTC.